This T cell receptor beta chain was sequenced in a study of blood T cell repertoires in COVID-19. Looking at the study overall: PBMCs, B-cell-depleted T cells, or T cells provided the cDNA or gDNA that made up the material.

Researchers sorted participants into cohorts using their self-reported clinical history. CDR1 and CDR2 from the germline V gene are SGHVS and FQNEAQ. With 1 base removed from V and 2 bases from J, the gap between germline ends came to 15 bases. The CDR3 sequence is 16 residues long. Repertoires were generated with immunoSEQ multiplex PCR, while TCRdb's copy carries only in-frame clones and drops some. This sample has 200,000 to 250,000 clones, with 88% found just once. This chain links TRBV7-8 with TRBJ2-7, with D uncertain. Sequencing used PBMCs or T cells enriched from blood (not recorded which). The receptor was derived from a woman aged 50 to 65 with acute COVID-19. CDR3 residues: CASSLDIGRSTYEQYF. The CDR3 bases are TGTGCCAGCAGCTTAGATATCGGCAGGTCAACCTACGAGCAGTACTTC.